At least ten counts were recorded for the clone carrying this T cell receptor (beta chain). Antigen: not known. Donors were all healthy Caucasians. The ends lost 6 bases at V and 1 base at J; junction bases unmatched: 8. The CDR3 spans 15 residues. The data were taken from a study of identical twins. Study outcomes and limitations: The conclusions drew on cross-sectional statistical analysis instead of tracking the same donors. Abundant beta clonotypes from cord blood bore fewer insertions; memory repertoires lacked this pattern.

TCRdb passed the 5' RACE reads through MiXCR, listing each CDR3 protein once. Seen here are roughly 570,000 distinct CDR3 sequences, around a tenth observed once, and the top ten hold around 3%. These data also formed part of another study, on yellow fever vaccine responses in identical twins. That study reports: Twins' vaccine T cell response reportedly gave the appearance of partial convergence and partial personalization.

This TCR was recovered from a woman younger than 30 in good health. The chain links TRBV12-3 or TRBV12-4 to TRBJ2-7, with 8 bases that match TRBD2. The sample comprised PBMCs. The CDR3 coding sequence is TGTGCCAGCAGCCTCACAACTAGCGGATCCTACGAGCAGTACTTC. It specifies CASSLTTSGSYEQYF.